Presented here are 20 T cell receptor beta chains from one specimen sequenced in a study of T-cell reconstitution after alpha-beta-depleted transplantation in children. Unique molecular identifiers were incorporated into the prepared TCRbeta library. TCRdb re-called the PCR reads with MiXCR, one entry per CDR3 protein. The sample yields roughly 89,000 distinct CDR3 sequences, 9% to 15% seen once. The material sequenced was PBMCs from the stem cell graft donor, taken from the stem cell graft. The receptors here all came from a human donor who donated a stem cell graft to a child with inherited bone marrow failure.

This clonotype showed up many times. The chain combines TRBV20-1 with TRBJ2-3, with unresolved D. The V gene's germline CDR1 is DFQATT and CDR2 SNEGSKA (reference sequence). The length of the CDR3 is 16 residues. Deletions cut 5 bases from V and 2 bases from J, with 20 bases between. This chain's CDR3 is CSALGSFFGSTDTQYF. The CDR3 bases are TGCAGTGCTCTAGGTAGCTTTTTTGGATCCACAGATACGCAGTATTTT.

This clonotype was seen many times. CDR3 region: CASSLADRGFIYSNQPQHF. For the CDR3, the DNA is TGCGCCAGCAGCTTGGCCGACAGGGGGTTTATATATAGCAATCAGCCCCAGCATTTT. This chain links TRBV5-1 with TRBJ1-5; 9 nucleotides align to TRBD1. CDR3 size: 19 residues. Unmatched junction bases numbered 10, after V lost 0 bases and J lost 0 bases. The germline V gene encodes CDR1 SGHRS and CDR2 YFSETQ. Filled out from reference TRBV5-1 and TRBJ1-5, the complete variable domain reads KAGVTQTPRYLIKTRGQQVTLSCSPISGHRSVSWYQQTPGQGLQFLFEYFSETQRNKGNFPGRFSGRQFSNSRSEMNVSTLELGDSALYLCASSLADRGFIYSNQPQHFGDGTRLSIL.

Concerning this clonotype: Germline is not matched at one junction end, which may reflect a read error. The chain carries TRBV4-1 and TRBJ2-3; 8 nucleotides line up with TRBD1. This CDR3 is 17 amino acids long. Germline-derived CDR1 and CDR2 are MGHRA and YSYEKL. The DNA for the CDR3 is TGCGCCAGCAGCCAAGTTTCAGGGGGCTCCTCCACAAATACGCAGTATTTT. Its protein is CASSQVSGGSSTNTQYF.

This clonotype was detected only a few times. This chain connects TRBV20-1 to TRBJ1-5; no clear D. Germline V gene lookup returns CDR1 DFQATT and CDR2 SNEGSKA (reference sequence). The CDR3 loop spans 13 amino acids. The CDR3 coding sequence is TGCAGCGCCATGAGTAGCTACAATCAGCCCCAGCATTTT. The encoded protein is CSAMSSYNQPQHF.

At least ten counts were recorded for this clonotype. The V call is TRBV7-3, the J call TRBJ1-4, with 8 positions matching TRBD1. The CDR3 spans 15 residues. V shed 4 bases, J shed 3 bases, and the junction held 4 bases outside the gene matches. From germline, CDR1 is SGHTA and CDR2 FQGTGA. CDR3 sequence: CASSSTGASNEKLFF. CDR3 DNA: TGTGCCAGCAGCTCGACAGGGGCTTCTAATGAAAAACTGTTTTTT.

The rearrangement links TRBV18 to TRBJ1-2; possibly TRBD1 for D (5 bases). Germline V gene lookup returns CDR1 KGHSH and CDR2 LQKENI. This CDR3 is 14 amino acids long. Trimming took off 3 bases at V and 6 bases at J, with 14 bases between the two ends. The CDR3 here is CASSPRTRGDGYTF. The CDR3 DNA is TGTGCCAGCTCACCCCGGACTCGGGGGGATGGCTACACCTTC. The variable domain in full, with the rest retrieved from reference TRBV18 and TRBJ1-2, is NAGVMQNPRHLVRRRGQEARLRCSPMKGHSHVYWYRQLPEEGLKFMVYLQKENIIDESGMPKERFSAEFPKEGPSILRIQQVVRGDSAAYFCASSPRTRGDGYTFGSGTRLTVV.

There are many counts of this clonotype. The chain recombines TRBV12-3 or TRBV12-4 with TRBJ2-7; D may be TRBD1 or TRBD2 (6 bases each). Trimming removed 6 bases from V and 4 bases from J, with 22 bases in between. This CDR3 comprises 16 residues. CDR3 bases: TGTGCCAGCAGCCCAGGGATTAGGGGGGTCTCGTACGAGCAGTACTTC. It translates to CASSPGIRGVSYEQYF.

In its sample, this clonotype was seen a few times. The J gene is TRBJ2-7, the V gene TRBV5-6; D uncertain. V lost 3 bases and J lost 6, with 13 bases in between. Germline CDR1 SGHDT, CDR2 YYEEEE. This CDR3 has 13 residues. The CDR3 protein is CASSSGPLCEQYF. The CDR3 DNA reads as TGTGCCAGCAGCTCCGGGCCTCTCTGCGAGCAGTACTTC.

This clonotype was counted at least ten times. J is TRBJ2-2 and V is TRBV7-2; 10 positions agree with TRBD1. J gave up 4 bases and V 1 base, and 6 bases lay outside the gene matches. The V gene's germline CDR1 is SGHTA and CDR2 FQGNSA. The CDR3 is made up of 17 amino acids. CDR3 coding DNA: TGTGCCAGCAGCTTAGTCGGGACAGGGGCGATCACCGGGGAGCTGTTTTTT. Translated, it gives CASSLVGTGAITGELFF. The full variable domain, rest sourced from reference TRBV7-2 and TRBJ2-2, is GAGVSQSPSNKVTEKGKDVELRCDPISGHTALYWYRQSLGQGLEFLIYFQGNSAPDKSGLPSDRFSAERTGGSVSTLTIQRTQQEDSAVYLCASSLVGTGAITGELFFGEGSRLTVL.

This clonotype was detected a few times. This chain links TRBV18 with TRBJ1-6, with TRBD1 as a possible D gene (6 bases). Looked up from germline, CDR1 is KGHSH and CDR2 is LQKENI. Trimming took off 2 bases at V and 10 bases at J, with 12 bases between the two ends. The CDR3 has 14 amino acids. This CDR3 reads CASSPTGWNSPLHF. The CDR3 DNA is TGTGCCAGCTCACCAACAGGGTGGAACTCACCCCTCCACTTT.

This clonotype was counted a few times. The J gene is TRBJ1-2, the V gene TRBV5-1; perhaps TRBD1 as D (5 bases). Germline assignment: CDR1 SGHRS and CDR2 YFSETQ. V was clipped by 2 bases and J by 4 bases, with 12 bases between them. The CDR3 runs to 14 residues. CDR3 region: CASSFGTARYGYTF. CDR3 in DNA: TGCGCCAGCAGCTTCGGGACGGCCCGCTATGGCTACACCTTC.

This clonotype was observed many times. The rearrangement joins TRBV5-1 to TRBJ2-7; TRBD1 matches at 8 bases. Germline values: CDR1 SGHRS, CDR2 YFSETQ. The V and J ends lost 3 bases and 6 bases, in that order; junction bases with no gene match: 11. CDR3 length: 15 residues. DNA of the CDR3: TGCGCCAGCAGCTGGCTATGGGACAGGCATACCGAGCAGTACTTC. Protein product: CASSWLWDRHTEQYF.

This chain uses TRBV23-1 with TRBJ2-7; the match to TRBD1 covers 12 bases. TRBV23-1 carries the ORF label, with uncertain function. Trimming at V came to 2 bases and at J to 4 bases, leaving 6 bases not matched to a gene. The CDR3 has 16 residues. This CDR3 reads CASSQRDRGLLYEQYF. The CDR3 region has the DNA TGCGCCAGCAGTCAAAGGGACAGGGGGCTCCTTTACGAGCAGTACTTC.

Many counts were recorded for this clonotype. This sequence joins TRBV12-3 or TRBV12-4 and TRBJ2-3; D is ambiguous. The length of the CDR3 is 9 residues. This CDR3 reads CGSADTQYF. The CDR3 DNA follows: TGTGGCTCTGCAGATACGCAGTATTTT.

This clonotype was detected many times. V gene TRBV20-1 combines with J gene TRBJ2-4; 14 nucleotides line up with TRBD2. The J segment lost 6 bases and the V segment lost 6 bases, leaving 10 bases of the junction unmatched. Germline-derived CDR1 and CDR2 are DFQATT and SNEGSKA (reference sequence). The CDR3 contains 16 residues. The CDR3 sequence is CSAKTSGRAWGNIQYF. The DNA for the CDR3 is TGCAGTGCCAAGACTAGCGGGAGGGCCTGGGGAAACATTCAGTACTTC.

This clonotype was counted at least ten times. The chain couples TRBV7-9 to TRBJ1-2, with unresolved D. Germline V gene sequence: CDR1 SEHNR, CDR2 FQNEAQ (reference sequence). The ends were cut back, 0 bases at V and 8 bases at J, with 10 bases in the middle. The CDR3 extends over 13 amino acids. CDR3 DNA sequence: TGTGCCAGCAGCTTAGCGTCGGTCGGGGGCTACACCTTC. This sequence encodes CASSLASVGGYTF.

This clonotype was detected ten times or more. The chain uses TRBV5-1 and TRBJ1-2, with 7 bases identical to TRBD1. Germline V CDR1 and CDR2: SGHRS, YFSETQ. This CDR3 has 16 amino acids. V lost 4 bases and J lost 0; bases outside the gene matches: 9. The CDR3 coding sequence is TGCGCCAGCAGCCGGAGGACAGGCCAACCTAACTATGGCTACACCTTC. Translation: CASSRRTGQPNYGYTF.

This clonotype was recorded many times. V is TRBV2 and J is TRBJ2-7, with a weak D call TRBD1 (6 bases). Trimming removed 5 bases from V and 6 bases from J, with 17 bases in between. The CDR3 length is 14 residues. From germline, CDR1 is SNHLY and CDR2 FYNNEI. The CDR3 is CASSLPTGVVEQYF. CDR3 DNA sequence: TGTGCCAGCAGTTTACCGACAGGTGTCGTCGAGCAGTACTTC.

This clonotype was seen repeatedly, ten times or more. J is TRBJ2-7 and V is TRBV20-1, with D tentatively TRBD1 (6 bases). The CDR3 length is 15 residues. Germline V gene data show CDR1 as DFQATT and CDR2 as SNEGSKA (reference sequence). Trimming shortened V by 0 bases and J by 0 bases, and 12 bases separated the two germline ends. The CDR3 nucleotides are TGCAGTGCTAGAGAGGGGACACCTAGCTCCTACGAGCAGTACTTC. Translating gives CSAREGTPSSYEQYF.

This clonotype was counted at least ten times. The gene calls are TRBV3-1 and TRBJ2-5; D is unclear. The length of the CDR3 is 14 residues. The V and J ends lost 0 bases and 5 bases respectively, with 10 bases between them. The V gene's germline CDR1 is LGHDT and CDR2 YNNKEL (reference sequence). The CDR3 sequence: CASSQDARLETQYF. DNA for the CDR3: TGTGCCAGCAGCCAAGACGCGCGGTTGGAGACCCAGTACTTC.